The 22 T cell receptor beta chains listed next were all sequenced from one sample in a study of shared clonotypes between healthy human individuals (TCRdb year 2020). The receptor library was made with the immunoSEQ multiplex PCR assay. This is the immuneACCESS table as TCRdb keeps it, with only in-frame sequences that have V and J called. A part of the clones is gone; compared with another copy, unresolved V genes explain less than half, and the rest is unexplained. This sample gives approximately 2,300,000 clones in total; less than 95% of them show up just once. The ten largest clonotypes hold 0.37% of the sample. The sequenced sample was naive CD4+ T cells from PBMCs. The cell subset or site label, as the study defines it: CD45RA+ positively selected. These receptors came from a young man in good health. Some clones in this sample may be carry-over from other donors' samples.

The V gene is TRBV7-3, the J gene TRBJ2-1; D perhaps matches TRBD2 (5 bases). V lost 2 bases and J lost 4, with 12 bases in between. The CDR3 extends over 15 amino acids. The germline gives CDR1 SGHTA, CDR2 FQGTGA. In nucleotides, the CDR3 is TGTGCCAGCAGCTTATGGCCTAGCTCTTACAATGAGCAGTTCTTC. Translation gives CASSLWPSSYNEQFF. The full variable domain, its missing parts supplied by reference TRBV7-3 and TRBJ2-1, is GAGVSQTPSNKVTEKGKYVELRCDPISGHTALYWYRQSLGQGPEFLIYFQGTGAADDSGLPNDRFFAVRPEGSVSTLKIQRTERGDSAVYLCASSLWPSSYNEQFFGPGTRLTVL.

V usage is TRBV19 and J usage is TRBJ1-2; D not certain. This CDR3 is 14 amino acids long. In germline, CDR1 is LNHDA, CDR2 SQIVND (reference sequence). Trimming took off 5 bases at V and 3 bases at J, with 13 bases between the two ends. The CDR3 sequence: CASSYGPSDYGYTF. The CDR3 DNA is TGTGCCAGTAGTTATGGACCCTCAGACTATGGCTACACCTTC.

The rearrangement joins TRBV9 to TRBJ1-5; D is uncertain. CDR3 length equals 14 residues. CDR1 is SGDLS, CDR2 YYNGEE, per germline. V shed 3 bases and J shed 5 bases, with 12 bases lying between them. CDR3: CASSAQDHYQPQHF. The CDR3 bases are TGTGCCAGCAGCGCCCAGGACCATTATCAGCCCCAGCATTTT.

The genes are TRBV21-1 and TRBJ1-2. TRBV21-1 is tagged as a pseudogene. This CDR3 region has 14 residues. The CDR3 DNA reads TGTGCCAGCACCCCCATCCACCAGGACGATGGCTACACCTTC. It translates to CASTPIHQDDGYTF.

The chain joins TRBV25-1 to TRBJ2-4, with 7 nucleotides matching TRBD1. This CDR3 region has 16 residues. In germline, CDR1 is MGHDK, CDR2 SYGVNS. V gave up 3 bases and J gave up 0 bases; unmatched junction bases: 5. The CDR3 nucleotides read TGTGCCAGCAGTGAGGGTAACAGGGGAGCCAAAAACATTCAGTACTTC. Translated, it gives CASSEGNRGAKNIQYF. Full variable domain (missing parts from reference TRBV25-1 and TRBJ2-4): EADIYQTPRYLVIGTGKKITLECSQTMGHDKMYWYQQDPGMELHLIHYSYGVNSTEKGDLSSESTVSRIRTEHFPLTLESARPSHTSQYLCASSEGNRGAKNIQYFGAGTRLSVL.

The chain employs TRBV5-1 and TRBJ1-2, with TRBD1 as a possible D gene (6 bases). This CDR3 contains 14 residues. The germline V and J ends were trimmed by 6 bases and 8 bases, with 20 bases remaining between them. Per the germline V gene, CDR1 is SGHRS and CDR2 is YFSETQ. CDR3 coding DNA: TGCGCCAGCACAAAAAGCTCGACAGGCCAAGGCTACACCTTC. It encodes CASTKSSTGQGYTF.

This clone was picked up a small number of times. The chain uses TRBV6-5 and TRBJ2-4; TRBD1 matches at 7 bases. The trim removed 6 bases at V and 9 bases at J, leaving 8 bases unmatched. This CDR3 comprises 13 residues. The V gene's germline CDR1 is MNHEY and CDR2 SVGAGI. The CDR3 nucleotides read TGTGCCAGCAGGCCGACAGGGAATAGCATTCAGTACTTC. Translation gives CASRPTGNSIQYF.

In the case of this clone: In the same sample, other DNA sequences code for this CDR3. V and J are TRBV11-2 and TRBJ1-1; 7 positions match TRBD1. Trimming at V came to 3 bases and at J to 0 bases, leaving 4 bases not matched to a gene. Germline V gives CDR1 SGHAT, CDR2 FQNNGV. The CDR3 totals 15 residues. The CDR3 coding sequence is TGTGCCAGCAGCTTGGGACAGCTCATGAACACTGAAGCTTTCTTT. As protein: CASSLGQLMNTEAFF. The entire variable domain, with the rest obtained from reference TRBV11-2 and TRBJ1-1, is as follows: EAGVAQSPRYKIIEKRQSVAFWCNPISGHATLYWYQQILGQGPKLLIQFQNNGVVDDSQLPKDRFSAERLKGVDSTLKIQPAKLEDSAVYLCASSLGQLMNTEAFFGQGTRLTVV.

The chain is built from TRBV19 and TRBJ2-1; possibly TRBD2 for D (6 bases). The CDR3 is 15 residues long. The V gene lost 8 bases and the J gene lost 8 bases, with 22 bases spanning the gap. Germline CDR1 is LNHDA and CDR2 is SQIVND (reference sequence). CDR3 sequence: CASRGFRDLRDEQFF. For the CDR3, the DNA is TGTGCCAGTCGGGGGTTCCGGGACCTTCGGGATGAGCAGTTCTTC.

The V and J genes are TRBV28 and TRBJ2-1; D not resolved. Germline V gene data show CDR1 as MDHEN and CDR2 as SYDVKM. The CDR3 length is 14 residues. Trimming pared 0 bases from V and 9 bases from J, leaving 12 bases between. The CDR3 nucleotides read TGTGCCAGCAGTTTATGCACCCCGATTTGTGAGCAGTTCTTC. Amino acid sequence: CASSLCTPICEQFF.

The chain has TRBV7-2 and TRBJ2-2; 7 bases map to TRBD2. The CDR3 sequence is 18 residues long. After removal of 2 bases from V and 0 bases from J, the junction contained 9 bases not matched to a gene. The germline CDR1 and CDR2 sequences are SGHTA and FQGNSA. The DNA of the CDR3 is TGTGCCAGCAGCTTACAGTTTCTAGCGGAGTCGAACACCGGGGAGCTGTTTTTT. It codes for CASSLQFLAESNTGELFF. The full variable domain, in which reference TRBV7-2 and TRBJ2-2 provide the parts outside the CDR3, is GAGVSQSPSNKVTEKGKDVELRCDPISGHTALYWYRQSLGQGLEFLIYFQGNSAPDKSGLPSDRFSAERTGGSVSTLTIQRTQQEDSAVYLCASSLQFLAESNTGELFFGEGSRLTVL.

The J gene is TRBJ2-1, the V gene TRBV9, with D uncertain. This CDR3 spans 14 amino acids. CDR1 and CDR2 (germline): SGDLS, YYNGEE. The ends were cut back, 4 bases at V and 12 bases at J, with 20 bases in the middle. This CDR3 reads CASSLDVRMVPQFF. CDR3 DNA: TGTGCCAGCAGCTTAGATGTTCGAATGGTTCCGCAGTTCTTC.

In this sample, this clone turned up a few times. Other DNA sequences within the sample encode an identical CDR3. The rearrangement uses TRBV5-4 and TRBJ1-1, with a tentative D call TRBD1 (6 bases). From germline, CDR1 is SGHNT and CDR2 YYREEE (reference sequence). This CDR3 region has 14 residues. The germline V and J ends were trimmed by 2 bases and 0 bases, with 8 bases remaining between them. The CDR3 DNA follows: TGTGCCAGCAGCTTTGGGGGCTTGAACACTGAAGCTTTCTTT. It is translated as CASSFGGLNTEAFF.

The chain has TRBV30 and TRBJ1-6, with D unresolved. The length of the CDR3 is 14 residues. Trimming removed 0 bases from V and 9 bases from J, with 12 bases in between. Looked up from germline, CDR1 is GTSNPN and CDR2 is SVGIG (reference sequence). CDR3 region: CAWSVTAHTSPLHF. Written as DNA, the CDR3 is TGTGCCTGGAGTGTAACAGCACACACTTCACCCCTCCACTTT.

This chain links TRBV27 with TRBJ2-4, with TRBD1 matching over 12 bases. CDR3 size: 18 residues. Germline CDR1 is MNHEY and CDR2 is SMNVEV (reference sequence). J was trimmed by 1 base and V by 10 bases; bases with no gene match: 14. The CDR3 protein is CANAPGTGGVRAKNIQYF. DNA of the CDR3: TGTGCCAACGCCCCCGGGACAGGGGGCGTCCGGGCCAAAAACATTCAGTACTTC.

This clone appeared a single time. The chain couples TRBV28 to TRBJ1-4; possibly TRBD1 for D (6 bases). The CDR3 length is 15 residues. V lost 5 bases and J lost 8, with 18 bases in between. From germline, CDR1 is MDHEN and CDR2 SYDVKM. The CDR3 nucleotides are TGTGCCAGCAGTATTCGCCTGGGAGGGGGGGAAAAACTGTTTTTT. Its translation: CASSIRLGGGEKLFF.

The chain links TRBV7-9 to TRBJ1-1; D possibly corresponds to TRBD1 (6 bases). Trimming removed 1 base from V and 11 bases from J, with 11 bases in between. The CDR3 length is 12 residues. The germline V gene has CDR1 SEHNR and CDR2 FQNEAQ (reference sequence). The CDR3: CASSLDRVAAFF. In DNA form, the CDR3 reads TGTGCCAGCAGCTTAGACAGGGTCGCGGCTTTCTTT.

The CDR3 bases are TGTGCCAGCAGCCTGACAGGTTCAGGAAACACCATATATTTT. Translating gives CASSLTGSGNTIYF. V is TRBV7-9 and J is TRBJ1-3; maybe TRBD1 (6 bases). The V end lost 5 bases, the J end lost 4 bases, and 12 bases lay between the germline ends. The length of the CDR3 is 14 residues. Germline lookup yields CDR1 SEHNR and CDR2 FQNEAQ (reference sequence).

The chain couples TRBV11-2 to TRBJ1-1; D ambiguous. Germline V CDR1 and CDR2: SGHAT, FQNNGV. V was clipped by 2 bases and J by 1 base, with 8 bases between them. The CDR3 runs 14 residues. In DNA form, the CDR3 reads TGTGCCAGCAGCTTACATTTAAGGAACACTGAAGCTTTCTTT. Its translation: CASSLHLRNTEAFF.

The rearrangement uses TRBV4-1 and TRBJ2-2; 7 nucleotides line up with TRBD2. There are 17 residues in the CDR3. Per germline, CDR1 MGHRA and CDR2 YSYEKL. V trimming: 1 base; J trimming: 5 bases; junction bases outside the gene matches: 10. This CDR3 is CASSQAGGRALTGELFF. CDR3 sequence (DNA): TGCGCCAGCAGCCAAGCTGGGGGGAGGGCCCTAACCGGGGAGCTGTTTTTT.

This clone has only one observation. The V call is TRBV5-4, the J call TRBJ2-3; 7 positions agree with TRBD2. V lost 3 bases to trimming and J lost 1 base; unmatched junction nucleotides: 5. In germline, CDR1 is SGHNT, CDR2 YYREEE (reference sequence). CDR3 length: 15 residues. Here the CDR3 DNA reads TGTGCCAGCAGCTCGGGACTACTCCGCACAGATACGCAGTATTTT. It encodes CASSSGLLRTDTQYF.

V usage is TRBV5-1 and J usage is TRBJ2-2; possible D gene TRBD1, 5 bases. CDR1 SGHRS and CDR2 YFSETQ come from the germline V gene. This CDR3 region has 15 residues. Trimming took 5 bases from V and 1 from J, leaving 12 bases between them. The CDR3 sequence is CASSPGRENTGELFF. DNA for the CDR3: TGCGCCAGCAGTCCGGGCAGGGAGAACACCGGGGAGCTGTTTTTT.